The 17 T cell receptor beta chains listed next were all sequenced from one sample in a study of blood T cells in healthy people across ages. Then a second PCR, running roughly 7 to 11 cycles, was carried out with a sample-barcoded 5' primer and a J-beta primer mix. MiXCR was run by TCRdb on the 5' RACE reads, yielding one entry per CDR3 protein. The table records 600,000 to 650,000 distinct CDR3 sequences, approximately 59% of them present only once. The specimen was blood. Receptors originate from a man aged 55 to 70 in good health.

This clonotype was seen more than once but under ten times. This sequence joins TRBV12-3 or TRBV12-4 and TRBJ2-3, with 12 bases matching TRBD2. The V segment lost 5 bases and the J segment 6 bases; nucleotides outside the gene matches: 3. The CDR3 covers 14 residues. CDR3 loop: CASSTTSGGDTQYF. In DNA, the CDR3 is TGTGCCAGCAGTACGACTAGCGGGGGTGATACGCAGTATTTT.

This chain connects TRBV29-1 to TRBJ2-1; TRBD2 agrees at 9 bases. The CDR3 is 13 amino acids. Trimming cost V 8 bases and J 4 bases; bases outside gene matches: 6. CDR1 and CDR2 (germline): SQVTM, ANQGSEA. The CDR3 here is CSISGRFYNEQFF. DNA for the CDR3: TGCAGCATCAGCGGGAGGTTTTACAATGAGCAGTTCTTC.

This chain joins TRBV7-2 and TRBJ1-6, with D uncertain. V was trimmed by 1 base and J by 7 bases, leaving 11 bases between them. Germline V gene data show CDR1 as SGHTA and CDR2 as FQGNSA. This CDR3 is built from 15 residues. The CDR3: CASSLEALTNSPLHF. CDR3 nucleotides: TGTGCCAGCAGCTTAGAGGCCCTCACCAATTCACCCCTCCACTTT.

This clonotype has just a few counts. The V call is TRBV20-1, the J call TRBJ2-5, with D perhaps matching TRBD2 (6 bases). Germline-derived CDR1 and CDR2 are DFQATT and SNEGSKA (reference sequence). Trimming removed 6 bases from V and 1 base from J, with 12 bases in between. The CDR3 sequence is 13 residues long. Here the CDR3 reads CSAAGGVQETQYF. The CDR3 DNA reads as TGCAGTGCGGCGGGCGGGGTCCAAGAGACCCAGTACTTC.

The chain employs TRBV24-1 and TRBJ2-7; D gene uncertain. Germline values: CDR1 KGHDR, CDR2 SFDVKD. V dropped 0 bases and J dropped 2 bases, with 10 bases sitting between them. CDR3 length: 15 residues. CDR3 amino acids: CATSDLAQEPYEQYF. The CDR3 bases are TGTGCCACCAGTGATTTGGCTCAGGAACCCTACGAGCAGTACTTC.

CDR3 in amino acids: CASSFPAGSTDTQYF. CDR3 nucleotides: TGTGCCAGCAGCTTCCCAGCAGGGTCCACAGATACGCAGTATTTT. The J gene is TRBJ2-3, the V gene TRBV7-2, with a weak D call TRBD1 (5 bases). The CDR3 totals 15 residues. Trimming stripped 3 bases from V and 2 bases from J, with 12 bases between. Germline V gene sequence: CDR1 SGHTA, CDR2 FQGNSA.

This clonotype was counted only a few times. One end of the junction fails to match germline, which may point to a read error. This chain joins TRBV20-1 and TRBJ2-7; D might be TRBD1 or TRBD2, each matching 5 bases. From germline, CDR1 is DFQATT and CDR2 SNEGSKA (reference sequence). The CDR3 consists of 14 residues. The CDR3 DNA sequence: TGCAGTGCAAGAGGGGCAGTGAGGGCTTACGAGCAGTACTTC. Amino acid sequence: CSARGAVRAYEQYF.

This sequence joins TRBV18 and TRBJ1-5, with a possible D match to TRBD1 (5 bases). Germline assignment: CDR1 KGHSH and CDR2 LQKENI. This CDR3 is 13 amino acids long. Trimming stripped 4 bases from V and 5 bases from J, with 9 bases between. The CDR3 protein is CASSQGPHQPQHF. The CDR3, as DNA: TGTGCCAGCTCACAGGGGCCGCATCAGCCCCAGCATTTT.

V and J are TRBV12-3 or TRBV12-4 and TRBJ2-3, with 8 nucleotides matching TRBD1. The CDR3 length is 16 residues. V gave up 3 bases and J gave up 2 bases; unmatched junction bases: 7. The CDR3 reads CASSFQTGVLTDTQYF. CDR3 nucleotides: TGTGCCAGCAGTTTCCAGACAGGGGTTCTCACAGATACGCAGTATTTT.

V gene TRBV2 combines with J gene TRBJ2-4; D unclear. The CDR3 covers 17 residues. CDR1 and CDR2 from the germline V gene are SNHLY and FYNNEI. The V end lost 2 bases, the J end lost 0 bases, and 14 bases lay between the germline ends. The CDR3, as DNA: TGTGCCAGCAGTGAAAGTCGGGCCAATTTAGCCAAAAACATTCAGTACTTC. Protein: CASSESRANLAKNIQYF.

V usage is TRBV7-2 and J usage is TRBJ2-1, with 7 bases lining up with TRBD1. CDR1 is SGHTA and CDR2 is FQGNSA in the germline V gene. This CDR3 region has 14 residues. V shed 6 bases and J 1 base; nucleotides not matched to a gene: 3. As DNA, the CDR3 is TGTGCCAGCAGAAAACAGGGGTCCTACAATGAGCAGTTCTTC. Encoded protein: CASRKQGSYNEQFF.

The CDR3 sequence: CAISESEGQTESYEQYF. The CDR3 DNA follows: TGTGCCATCAGTGAGTCCGAAGGGCAGACGGAATCCTACGAGCAGTACTTC. The chain links TRBV10-3 to TRBJ2-7; D remains unclear. V was pared by 0 bases and J by 1 base, with 16 bases between. CDR1 ENHRY and CDR2 SYGVKD come from the germline V gene. The CDR3 is 17 amino acids.

The gene calls are TRBV15 and TRBJ2-4; perhaps TRBD2 as D (6 bases). The J call could be wrong; TRBJ2-5 is a better fit for the DNA end. The CDR3 runs to 15 residues. Germline-derived CDR1 and CDR2 are LNHNV and YYDKDF (reference sequence). CDR3 residues: CATSRGSAGGETQYF. The CDR3 region has the DNA TGTGCCACCAGCAGAGGGTCGGCCGGGGGAGAGACCCAGTACTTC.

This clonotype occurred a few times. The V gene is TRBV12-3 or TRBV12-4, the J gene TRBJ1-2; 8 bases align to TRBD1. The CDR3 is made up of 15 amino acids. V gave up 4 bases and J gave up 5 bases; unmatched junction bases: 9. CDR3 in DNA: TGTGCCAGCAGTTCCCAGCTGACAGGGGTTTATGGCTACACCTTC. It specifies CASSSQLTGVYGYTF.

This clonotype was detected only a few times. The CDR3 region has the DNA TGCGCCAGCAGTGAGTCAGGAAGATTCTACGAGCAGTACTTC. Translating gives CASSESGRFYEQYF. The chain joins TRBV10-1 to TRBJ2-7; D unresolved. Germline CDR1 and CDR2: WNHNN and SYGVQD (reference sequence). V lost 0 bases and J lost 3, with 9 bases in between. The CDR3 loop spans 14 amino acids.

In this sample, this clonotype turned up once. J is TRBJ2-4 and V is TRBV4-1; 7 bases map to TRBD1. The J call may be in error: the DNA end matches TRBJ2-7 better. The CDR3 covers 13 residues. In germline, CDR1 is MGHRA, CDR2 YSYEKL. The CDR3 region is CASSHATGTEQYF. CDR3 in DNA: TGCGCCAGCAGCCACGCGACAGGGACCGAGCAGTACTTC.

This clonotype was detected only a few times. This chain connects TRBV20-1 to TRBJ2-3; tentatively, D is TRBD2 (6 bases). Germline CDR1 and CDR2: DFQATT and SNEGSKA (reference sequence). Trimming pared 0 bases from V and 5 bases from J, leaving 15 bases between. The CDR3 has 15 amino acids. In nucleotides, the CDR3 is TGCAGTGCTAGAGATGGAGGGATTGGGCAAGATACGCAGTATTTT. This translates into CSARDGGIGQDTQYF.